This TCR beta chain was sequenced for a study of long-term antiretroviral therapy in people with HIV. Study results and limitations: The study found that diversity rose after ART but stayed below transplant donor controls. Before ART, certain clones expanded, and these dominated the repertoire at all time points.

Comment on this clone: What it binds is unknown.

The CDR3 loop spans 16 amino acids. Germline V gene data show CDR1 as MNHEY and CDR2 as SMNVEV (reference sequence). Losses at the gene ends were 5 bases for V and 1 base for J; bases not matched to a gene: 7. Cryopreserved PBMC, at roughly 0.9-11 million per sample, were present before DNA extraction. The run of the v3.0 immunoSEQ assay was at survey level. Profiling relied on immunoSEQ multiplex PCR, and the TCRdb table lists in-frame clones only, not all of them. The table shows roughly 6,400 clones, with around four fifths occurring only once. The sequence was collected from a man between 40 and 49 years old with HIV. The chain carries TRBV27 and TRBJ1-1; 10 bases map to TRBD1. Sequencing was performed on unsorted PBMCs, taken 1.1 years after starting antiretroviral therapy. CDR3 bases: TGTGCCAGCAGTCTCAGACAGGGGGCTTGGAACACTGAAGCTTTCTTT. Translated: CASSLRQGAWNTEAFF.